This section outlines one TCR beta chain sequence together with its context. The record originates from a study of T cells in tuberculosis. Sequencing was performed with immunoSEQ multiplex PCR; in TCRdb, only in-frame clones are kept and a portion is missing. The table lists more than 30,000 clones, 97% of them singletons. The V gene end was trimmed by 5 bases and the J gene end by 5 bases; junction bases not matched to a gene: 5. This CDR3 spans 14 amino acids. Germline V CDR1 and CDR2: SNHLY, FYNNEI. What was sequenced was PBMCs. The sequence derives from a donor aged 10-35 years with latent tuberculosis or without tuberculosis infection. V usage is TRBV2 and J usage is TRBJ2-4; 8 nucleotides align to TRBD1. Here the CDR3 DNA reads TGTGCCAGCAGTCAGGACAGGGTAGAAAACATTCAGTACTTC. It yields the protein CASSQDRVENIQYF.